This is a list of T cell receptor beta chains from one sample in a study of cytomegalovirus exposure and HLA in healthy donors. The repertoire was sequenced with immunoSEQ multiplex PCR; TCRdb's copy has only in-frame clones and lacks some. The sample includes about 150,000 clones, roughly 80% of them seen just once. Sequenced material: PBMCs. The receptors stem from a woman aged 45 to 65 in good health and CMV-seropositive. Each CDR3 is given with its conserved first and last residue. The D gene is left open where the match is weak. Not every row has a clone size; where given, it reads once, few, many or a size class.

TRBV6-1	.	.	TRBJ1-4	CAGRPEPGNNEKLFF	TGTGCCGGCAGGCCTGAGCCAGGGAATAATGAAAAACTGTTTTTT
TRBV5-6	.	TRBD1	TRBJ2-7	CASSWGQGYEQYF	TGTGCCAGCAGCTGGGGACAGGGCTACGAGCAGTACTTC
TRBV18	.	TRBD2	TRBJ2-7	CASSRERDSYEQYF	TGTGCCAGCTCACGGGAGCGGGACTCCTACGAGCAGTACTTC
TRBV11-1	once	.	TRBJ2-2	CASTRNTGELFF	TGTGCCAGCACGAGGAACACCGGGGAGCTGTTTTTT
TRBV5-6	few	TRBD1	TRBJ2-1	CASSWTGDEQFF	TGTGCCAGCAGCTGGACAGGGGATGAGCAGTTCTTC
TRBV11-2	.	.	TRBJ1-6	CASSLGQSSPLHF	TGTGCCAGCAGCTTAGGGCAGTCTTCACCCCTCCACTTT
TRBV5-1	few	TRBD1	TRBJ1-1	CASRRVTGESTEAFF	TGCGCCAGCAGAAGAGTGACAGGGGAAAGCACTGAAGCTTTCTTT
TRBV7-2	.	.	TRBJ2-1	CASSFNVGDEQFF	TGTGCCAGCAGCTTCAACGTAGGAGATGAGCAGTTCTTC
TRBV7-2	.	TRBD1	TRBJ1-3	CASRSTGAGNTIYF	TGTGCCAGCAGATCAACAGGGGCCGGAAACACCATATATTTT
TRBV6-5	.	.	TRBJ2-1	CASTEGGYNEQFF	TGTGCCAGCACCGAGGGGGGGTACAATGAGCAGTTCTTC
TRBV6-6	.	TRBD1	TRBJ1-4	CASSPGQGAGLFF	TGTGCCAGCAGTCCCGGACAGGGGGCAGGACTGTTTTTT
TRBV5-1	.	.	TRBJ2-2	CASSLFSSGLFF	TGCGCCAGCAGCTTGTTTTCGAGCGGGCTGTTTTTT
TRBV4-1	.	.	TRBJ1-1	CASSQEARPMNTEAFF	TGCGCCAGCAGCCAAGAGGCGAGGCCCATGAACACTGAAGCTTTCTTT
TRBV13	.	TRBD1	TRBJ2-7	CASSSGQGNYEQYF	TGTGCCAGCAGCTCAGGACAGGGGAACTACGAGCAGTACTTC
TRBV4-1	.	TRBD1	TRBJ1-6	CASSLEVTGESPLHF	TGCGCCAGCAGCCTGGAGGTGACAGGGGAATCACCCCTCCACTTT
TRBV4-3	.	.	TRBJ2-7	CASSQLAGGSYEQYF	TGCGCCAGCAGCCAATTGGCAGGGGGGTCCTACGAGCAGTACTTC
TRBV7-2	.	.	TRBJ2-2	CASSLEGRFTGELFF	TGTGCCAGCAGCTTGGAGGGCCGGTTCACCGGGGAGCTGTTTTTT
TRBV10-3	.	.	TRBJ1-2	CAISDPGAGPDYGYTF	TGTGCCATCAGTGACCCAGGGGCAGGTCCCGACTATGGCTACACCTTC
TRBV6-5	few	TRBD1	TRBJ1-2	CASSPQTGNYGYTF	TGTGCCAGCAGTCCCCAGACAGGGAACTATGGCTACACCTTC
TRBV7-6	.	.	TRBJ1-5	CASSLRGGNQPQHF	TGTGCCAGCAGCTTAAGGGGGGGGAATCAGCCCCAGCATTTT
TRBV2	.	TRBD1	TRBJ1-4	CASSGQGREKLFF	TGTGCCAGCAGTGGACAGGGACGGGAAAAACTGTTTTTT
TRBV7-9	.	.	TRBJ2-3	CASSLGGAFTDTQYF	TGTGCCAGCAGCTTAGGCGGGGCCTTCACAGATACGCAGTATTTT
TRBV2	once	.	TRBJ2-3	CASSSSQGSRTDTQYF	TGTGCCAGCAGTTCTTCCCAGGGATCCCGCACAGATACGCAGTATTTT
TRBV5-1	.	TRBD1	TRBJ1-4	CASSTGQGGIEKLFF	TGCGCCAGCAGCACGGGACAGGGGGGTATTGAAAAACTGTTTTTT
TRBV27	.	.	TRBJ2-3	CASSPRRGGRTSTDTQYF	TGTGCCAGCAGTCCCCGGAGGGGGGGACGAACTAGCACAGATACGCAGTATTTT
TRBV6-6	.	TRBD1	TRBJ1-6	CASSYTRTGNSPLHF	TGTGCCAGCAGTTACACAAGGACAGGCAATTCACCCCTCCACTTT
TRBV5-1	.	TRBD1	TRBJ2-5	CASRVVQGEETQYF	TGCGCCAGCAGGGTAGTACAGGGGGAGGAGACCCAGTACTTC
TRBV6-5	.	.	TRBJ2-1	CASGSPRSHEQFF	TGTGCCAGCGGTAGCCCACGGTCCCATGAGCAGTTCTTC
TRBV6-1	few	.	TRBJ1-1	CASSELFAPGAEAFF	TGTGCCAGCAGTGAACTATTCGCTCCGGGGGCTGAAGCTTTCTTT
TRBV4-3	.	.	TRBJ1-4	CASSQDRGSGNEKLFF	TGCGCCAGCAGCCAAGATCGAGGGTCGGGTAATGAAAAACTGTTTTTT
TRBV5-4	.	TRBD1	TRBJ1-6	CASSSPGQGDGGLHF	TGTGCCAGCAGTTCACCGGGACAGGGGGACGGGGGTCTCCACTTT
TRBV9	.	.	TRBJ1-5	CASSVLGEVGQPQHF	TGTGCCAGCAGCGTACTAGGGGAGGTTGGTCAGCCCCAGCATTTT
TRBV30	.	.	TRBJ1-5	CAWSRPGGGEGQPQHF	TGTGCCTGGAGCCGGCCGGGGGGAGGGGAGGGTCAGCCCCAGCATTTT
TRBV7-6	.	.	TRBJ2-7	CASSWGEASREQYF	TGTGCCAGCAGCTGGGGGGAAGCCTCTCGGGAGCAGTACTTC
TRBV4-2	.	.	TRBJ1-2	CASSQLQGATSGYTF	TGTGCCAGCAGCCAATTACAGGGAGCAACGAGCGGCTACACCTTC
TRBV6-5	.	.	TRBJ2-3	CASRGGIGTDTQYF	TGTGCCAGCAGAGGAGGGATTGGCACAGATACGCAGTATTTT
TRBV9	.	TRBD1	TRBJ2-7	CASSGTGDEQYF	TGTGCCAGCAGCGGGACAGGGGACGAGCAGTACTTC
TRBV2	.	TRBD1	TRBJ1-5	CASSPRDSINQPQHF	TGTGCCAGCAGTCCCCGGGACAGCATCAATCAGCCCCAGCATTTT
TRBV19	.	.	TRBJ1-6	CASSIHSTNSPLHF	TGTGCCAGTAGTATCCACAGCACCAATTCACCCCTCCACTTT
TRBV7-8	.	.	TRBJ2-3	CASSLTLARDTQYF	TGTGCCAGCAGCTTAACCTTAGCGAGAGATACGCAGTATTTT
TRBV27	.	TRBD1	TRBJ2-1	CASSRDRGRREQFF	TGTGCCAGCAGCCGAGACAGGGGGCGGCGGGAGCAGTTCTTC
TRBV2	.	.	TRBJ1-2	CASQATGYGYTF	TGTGCCAGCCAAGCCACAGGCTATGGCTACACCTTC
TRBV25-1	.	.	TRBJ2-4	CASSEQGDRNIQYF	TGTGCCAGCAGTGAGCAGGGTGACCGGAACATTCAGTACTTC
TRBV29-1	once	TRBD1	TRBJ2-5	CSVGGGGETQYF	TGCAGCGTTGGAGGGGGCGGGGAGACCCAGTACTTC
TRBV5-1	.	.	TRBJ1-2	CASSSNREGYTF	TGCGCCAGCAGTTCCAACCGGGAGGGCTACACCTTC
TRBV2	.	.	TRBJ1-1	CASSGGWQNTEAFF	TGTGCCAGCAGTGGTGGTTGGCAGAACACTGAAGCTTTCTTT
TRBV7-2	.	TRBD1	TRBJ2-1	CASSRETGQPKQFF	TGTGCCAGCAGCCGAGAGACGGGACAGCCAAAGCAGTTCTTC
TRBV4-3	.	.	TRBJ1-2	CASSQETGYYGYTF	TGCGCCAGCAGCCAAGAGACAGGATACTATGGCTACACCTTC
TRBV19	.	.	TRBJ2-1	CASSIMAGNEQFF	TGTGCCAGTAGTATTATGGCAGGGAATGAGCAGTTCTTC
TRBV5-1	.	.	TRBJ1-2	CASSRGGEDGYTF	TGCGCCAGCAGCCGCGGGGGGGAGGATGGCTACACCTTC
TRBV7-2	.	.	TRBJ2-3	CASSLDYSTDTQYF	TGTGCCAGCAGCTTAGACTATAGCACAGATACGCAGTATTTT
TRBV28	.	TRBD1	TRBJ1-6	CASSRSQGRLHF	TGTGCCAGCAGTAGATCACAGGGGAGACTCCACTTT
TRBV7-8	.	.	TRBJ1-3	CASSFEGDGNTIYF	TGTGCCAGCAGCTTCGAGGGGGACGGAAACACCATATATTTT
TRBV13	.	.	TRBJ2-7	CASTLGKGGIYEQYF	TGTGCCAGCACCTTGGGGAAAGGGGGAATCTACGAGCAGTACTTC
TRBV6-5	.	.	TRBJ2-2	CASSYVASGELFF	TGTGCCAGCAGTTACGTAGCCTCCGGGGAGCTGTTTTTT